This TCR beta chain came from a study of blood T cell repertoires in COVID-19. Study background: PBMCs, B-cell-depleted T cells, or T cells provided the cDNA or gDNA that made up the material.

Germline V lookup: CDR1 KGHSH, CDR2 LQKENI. Trimming at V came to 2 bases and at J to 2 bases, leaving 9 bases not matched to a gene. This CDR3 has 16 amino acids. Data came from immunoSEQ multiplex PCR; TCRdb stores just in-frame clones and leaves some out. Of about 140,000 clones in the sample, 87% were seen once. Sequencing was carried out using peripheral blood. The chain combines TRBV18 with TRBJ2-7, with TRBD2 identical over 7 bases. This sequence was found in a man in his forties or fifties who had recovered from COVID-19. CDR3 DNA: TGTGCCAGCTCACCAAACCCGGGGGGAAGCCCCTACGAGCAGTACTTC. This gives the protein CASSPNPGGSPYEQYF. Drawing the rest from reference TRBV18 and TRBJ2-7, the complete variable domain is NAGVMQNPRHLVRRRGQEARLRCSPMKGHSHVYWYRQLPEEGLKFMVYLQKENIIDESGMPKERFSAEFPKEGPSILRIQQVVRGDSAAYFCASSPNPGGSPYEQYFGPGTRLTVT.